Shown below are 22 T cell receptor beta chains from a single sample sequenced in a study of T cell responses to AZD1222 COVID-19 vaccine. The table came from immunoSEQ multiplex PCR; TCRdb's copy has only in-frame clones and leaves some out. The data hold roughly 150,000 clones, with roughly 92% observed a single time. The specimen comprised peripheral blood, sampled on day 0 of AZD1222 vaccination. These receptors all come from an adult in good health.

The CDR3 DNA reads TGTGCCAGCAGCGTAGGACCGGGAGAAACCGGGGAGCTGTTTTTT. Translation: CASSVGPGETGELFF. The chain has TRBV9 and TRBJ2-2; D is perhaps TRBD2 (6 bases). The length of the CDR3 is 15 residues. V dropped 0 bases and J dropped 5 bases, with 11 bases sitting between them. The V gene's germline CDR1 is SGDLS and CDR2 YYNGEE. Using reference TRBV9 and TRBJ2-2 for the parts outside the CDR3, the full variable domain is DSGVTQTPKHLITATGQRVTLRCSPRSGDLSVYWYQQSLDQGLQFLIQYYNGEERAKGNILERFSAQQFPDLHSELNLSSLELGDSALYFCASSVGPGETGELFFGEGSRLTVL.

The chain couples TRBV7-9 to TRBJ2-1; possible D gene TRBD2, 5 bases. This CDR3 has 14 amino acids. Trimming took off 4 bases at V and 3 bases at J, with 10 bases between the two ends. Germline V gene data show CDR1 as SEHNR and CDR2 as FQNEAQ (reference sequence). CDR3 region: CASSWQAGYNEQFF. The CDR3 region has the DNA TGTGCCAGCAGCTGGCAGGCGGGCTACAATGAGCAGTTCTTC.

This clone was seen only once. The chain recombines TRBV24-1 with TRBJ2-1; TRBD2 might be the D (6 bases). In germline, CDR1 is KGHDR, CDR2 SFDVKD. The V and J ends lost 6 bases and 7 bases respectively, with 12 bases between them. The CDR3 runs to 13 residues. This CDR3 reads CATSSLGGNEQFF. For the CDR3, the DNA is TGTGCCACCAGTTCCTTGGGGGGAAATGAGCAGTTCTTC.

This clone was seen a handful of times. The CDR3 loop is CASSIQGRDGYGYTF. The CDR3 nucleotides are TGTGCCAGTAGTATTCAAGGCAGGGATGGCTATGGCTACACCTTC. The chain couples TRBV19 to TRBJ1-2, with D possibly matching TRBD1 (5 bases). Trimming shortened V by 3 bases and J by 4 bases, and 15 bases separated the two germline ends. Germline V gene lookup returns CDR1 LNHDA and CDR2 SQIVND (reference sequence). This CDR3 is 15 amino acids long.

The chain links TRBV6-6 to TRBJ2-7, with D possibly matching TRBD2 (7 bases). Germline lookup yields CDR1 MNHNY and CDR2 SVGAGI (reference sequence). The V and J ends lost 10 bases and 1 base respectively, with 20 bases between them. The length of the CDR3 is 15 residues. Here the CDR3 DNA reads TGTGCCACCGGAGGGGGGGAGGGAATGTCCTACGAGCAGTACTTC. It yields the protein CATGGGEGMSYEQYF.

The chain uses TRBV11-2 and TRBJ1-1; possible D gene TRBD1, 6 bases. The germline CDR1 and CDR2 sequences are SGHAT and FQNNGV. V was pared by 0 bases and J by 3 bases, with 17 bases between. The CDR3 is 17 residues long. The CDR3 bases are TGTGCCAGCAGCTTAGATGAGCGGACGGGGGCGGACACTGAAGCTTTCTTT. It specifies CASSLDERTGADTEAFF.

The chain recombines TRBV7-8 with TRBJ2-7; 7 bases fit TRBD1. The ends lost 1 base at V and 1 base at J; junction bases unmatched: 7. The germline gives CDR1 SGHVS, CDR2 FQNEAQ. There are 16 residues in the CDR3. The DNA of the CDR3 is TGTGCCAGCAGCTTAGGGGACAGCTCCATTTCCTACGAGCAGTACTTC. This translates into CASSLGDSSISYEQYF.

This clone has just one count. This sequence joins TRBV11-3 and TRBJ2-1; 10 bases are shared with TRBD2. Trimming removed 3 bases from V and 6 bases from J; junction bases left unmatched: 5. Looked up from germline, CDR1 is SGHNT and CDR2 is YENEEA. This CDR3 has 15 amino acids. CDR3 sequence: CASSFGSGGVNEQFF. CDR3 nucleotide sequence: TGTGCCAGCAGCTTTGGGAGCGGGGGGGTCAATGAGCAGTTCTTC.

The chain combines TRBV5-6 with TRBJ1-2; D is perhaps TRBD1 (6 bases). The V end lost 7 bases, the J end lost 4 bases, and 20 bases lay between the germline ends. The CDR3 has 15 amino acids. Germline V CDR1 and CDR2: SGHDT, YYEEEE. CDR3: CASGAIDGRGYGYTF. CDR3 bases: TGTGCCAGCGGCGCCATCGATGGCAGGGGCTATGGCTACACCTTC.

V is TRBV9 and J is TRBJ1-4; unclear D gene. The germline CDR1 and CDR2 sequences are SGDLS and YYNGEE. The CDR3 extends over 15 amino acids. The germline V and J ends were trimmed by 0 bases and 8 bases, with 14 bases remaining between them. The CDR3 loop reads CASSVGGGPGEKLFF. The CDR3 DNA reads TGTGCCAGCAGCGTAGGAGGAGGGCCTGGGGAAAAACTGTTTTTT.

The chain combines TRBV4-1 with TRBJ1-6; 8 nucleotides match TRBD1. The CDR3 contains 18 residues. From germline, CDR1 is MGHRA and CDR2 YSYEKL. Trimming removed 2 bases from V and 3 bases from J; junction bases left unmatched: 9. The CDR3 reads CASSQKAGQDNYNSPLHF. The CDR3, as DNA: TGCGCCAGCAGCCAAAAAGCGGGACAGGACAACTATAATTCACCCCTCCACTTT.

The V call is TRBV7-2, the J call TRBJ1-5, with 7 nucleotides matching TRBD1. The CDR3 contains 17 residues. Unmatched junction bases numbered 7, after V lost 2 bases and J lost 0 bases. The germline V gene encodes CDR1 SGHTA and CDR2 FQGNSA. CDR3 sequence (DNA): TGTGCCAGCAGCTTATCAGGGGGGGGGTATAGCAATCAGCCCCAGCATTTT. It translates to CASSLSGGGYSNQPQHF.

The gene calls are TRBV6-5 and TRBJ1-2, with 9 bases matching TRBD1. The CDR3 extends over 15 amino acids. Germline assignment: CDR1 MNHEY and CDR2 SVGAGI. Trimming at V came to 2 bases and at J to 8 bases, leaving 9 bases not matched to a gene. CDR3 sequence reads: CASSYQGQGKQGYTF. The CDR3 DNA is TGTGCCAGCAGTTACCAGGGACAGGGTAAACAGGGCTACACCTTC.

This chain joins TRBV3-1 (or the pseudogene TRBV3-2) and TRBJ2-3; possibly TRBD1 for D (6 bases). Germline lookup yields CDR1 LGHDT and CDR2 YNNKEL (reference sequence). With 2 bases removed from V and 7 bases from J, the gap between germline ends came to 16 bases. CDR3 length: 15 residues. In DNA, the CDR3 is TGTGCCAGCAGCCAATCTATCTTGGACAGTCATACGCAGTATTTT. The encoded protein is CASSQSILDSHTQYF.

This chain connects TRBV12-3 or TRBV12-4 to TRBJ1-5; D remains unclear. The CDR3 is 12 residues long. The V and J ends lost 2 bases and 7 bases respectively, with 6 bases between them. The CDR3 loop is CASSLLLQPQHF. The DNA for the CDR3 is TGTGCCAGCAGTTTACTACTACAGCCCCAGCATTTT.

This chain uses TRBV30 with TRBJ1-1; D gene uncertain. The CDR3 extends over 11 amino acids. V lost 7 bases and J lost 1, with 7 bases in between. Germline values: CDR1 GTSNPN, CDR2 SVGIG (reference sequence). CDR3 in DNA: TGTGCCTCCCAACCGAACACTGAAGCTTTCTTT. Translated, it gives CASQPNTEAFF.

The chain is built from TRBV4-1 and TRBJ2-1, with TRBD2 matching over 9 bases. Germline V gene lookup returns CDR1 MGHRA and CDR2 YSYEKL. J lost 5 bases, V lost 1 base, and 3 bases had no gene match. The CDR3 loop spans 15 amino acids. CDR3 nucleotide sequence: TGCGCCAGCAGCCAAGGCGGGACTAGCAACAATGAGCAGTTCTTC. Its translation is CASSQGGTSNNEQFF.

In DNA, the CDR3 is TGTGCCAGCAGTTACTCCGGACTAGCGGGGTCGGATACGCAGTATTTT. Translating it yields CASSYSGLAGSDTQYF. The gene calls are TRBV6-5 and TRBJ2-3, with 12 nucleotides matching TRBD2. The trim removed 0 bases at V and 6 bases at J, leaving 4 bases unmatched. The CDR3 spans 16 residues. Germline V gene data show CDR1 as MNHEY and CDR2 as SVGAGI.

The chain employs TRBV7-2 and TRBJ2-5, with D maybe TRBD1 (6 bases). Trimming cost V 5 bases and J 7 bases, with 17 bases left between them. CDR3 length: 14 residues. Germline CDR1 SGHTA, CDR2 FQGNSA. CDR3 amino acids: CASSLGQPPRTQYF. DNA for the CDR3: TGTGCCAGCAGCCTCGGACAGCCACCTCGGACCCAGTACTTC.

J is TRBJ1-2 and V is TRBV29-1, with 9 bases aligning to TRBD1. The CDR3 totals 13 residues. The V gene end was trimmed by 7 bases and the J gene end by 7 bases; junction bases not matched to a gene: 10. The germline V gene has CDR1 SQVTM and CDR2 ANQGSEA. CDR3 amino acids: CSARQGVGFGYTF. The CDR3 bases are TGCAGCGCTCGACAGGGGGTCGGCTTTGGCTACACCTTC.

The chain couples TRBV25-1 to TRBJ1-4, with 9 bases fitting TRBD1. The germline CDR1 and CDR2 sequences are MGHDK and SYGVNS. V shed 6 bases, J shed 7 bases, and the junction held 6 bases outside the gene matches. The CDR3 has 14 residues. CDR3 protein: CASRTGTGFEKLFF. In DNA, the CDR3 is TGTGCCAGCAGGACCGGGACAGGGTTTGAAAAACTGTTTTTT.

The chain links TRBV24-1 to TRBJ1-5, with D maybe TRBD1 (6 bases). Germline loops: CDR1 KGHDR, CDR2 SFDVKD. V lost 5 bases and J 6 bases, leaving 13 bases between the germline ends. The CDR3 covers 14 residues. The CDR3 here is CATSGGGAGQPQHF. CDR3 in DNA: TGTGCCACCAGTGGGGGGGGCGCCGGTCAGCCCCAGCATTTT.